The 5 T cell receptor beta chains below all came from one sample that was sequenced in a study of blood T cell repertoires in COVID-19. Clones were sequenced by immunoSEQ multiplex PCR, and TCRdb holds only the in-frame ones, with some missing. The sample holds about half a million clones, approximately 83% seen once. Sequenced material: peripheral blood. The source is a human donor in a cohort sampled during active COVID-19.

J is TRBJ2-7 and V is TRBV7-2, with 8 bases matching TRBD1. Germline CDR1 is SGHTA and CDR2 is FQGNSA. V was clipped by 2 bases and J by 5 bases; unmatched bases: 8. CDR3 length equals 15 residues. CDR3 DNA: TGTGCCAGCAGCTTAAAGGCAGGGGGCCCCAACGAGCAGTACTTC. This sequence encodes CASSLKAGGPNEQYF.

This clone occurred a few times. V usage is TRBV5-8 and J usage is TRBJ2-6; no firm D call. CDR1 SGHTS and CDR2 YDEGEE come from the germline V gene. V dropped 7 bases and J dropped 0 bases, with 5 bases sitting between them. CDR3 length: 13 amino acids. The CDR3 region is CASQISGANVLTF. CDR3 bases: TGTGCCAGCCAAATCTCTGGGGCCAACGTCCTGACTTTC.

The V and J genes are TRBV18 and TRBJ1-5; a weak D match, TRBD1 (6 bases). The germline V and J ends were trimmed by 6 bases and 4 bases, with 19 bases remaining between them. CDR3 length: 16 residues. Germline-derived CDR1 and CDR2 are KGHSH and LQKENI. The DNA for the CDR3 is TGTGCCAGCTCCCCCGGGGGGGGCGGCGAGAATCAGCCCCAGCATTTT. This codes for CASSPGGGGENQPQHF.

The chain has TRBV12-5 and TRBJ1-4; TRBD1 matches 7 bases. Trimming removed 7 bases from V and 7 bases from J; junction bases left unmatched: 12. CDR1 is LGHNT, CDR2 FRNRAP, per germline. The CDR3 runs to 15 residues. This chain's CDR3 is CASAADREGSEKLFF. The DNA of the CDR3 is TGTGCTAGTGCCGCCGACAGGGAAGGAAGTGAAAAACTGTTTTTT.

The chain is built from TRBV2 and TRBJ1-1; tentatively, D is TRBD1 (5 bases). There are 14 residues in the CDR3. Looked up from germline, CDR1 is SNHLY and CDR2 is FYNNEI. V was pared by 8 bases and J by 1 base, with 14 bases between. The CDR3 bases are TGTGCCAGCCATCGAAGGGGCGCGAACACTGAAGCTTTCTTT. Its protein product is CASHRRGANTEAFF.